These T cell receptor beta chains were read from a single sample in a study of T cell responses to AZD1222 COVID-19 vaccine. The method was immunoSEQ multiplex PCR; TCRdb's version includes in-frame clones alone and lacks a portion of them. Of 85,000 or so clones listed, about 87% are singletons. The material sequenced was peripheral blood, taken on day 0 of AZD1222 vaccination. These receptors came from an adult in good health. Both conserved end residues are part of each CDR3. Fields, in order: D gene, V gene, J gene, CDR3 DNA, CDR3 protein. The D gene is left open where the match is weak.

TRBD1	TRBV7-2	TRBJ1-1	TGTGCCAGCAGCTGGGACAGGGGGCGCCTCACTGAAGCTTTCTTT	CASSWDRGRLTEAFF
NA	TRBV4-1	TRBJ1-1	TGCGCCAGCAGCCAAGAAACAGGGTTAGCTGAAGCTTTCTTT	CASSQETGLAEAFF
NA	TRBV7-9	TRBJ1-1	TGTGCCAGCAGCTTATTGTCCCCGCCTATCAACACTGAAGCTTTCTTT	CASSLLSPPINTEAFF
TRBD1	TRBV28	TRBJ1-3	TGTGCCAGCAGGCTGACAGGGGCTGGAAACACCATATATTTT	CASRLTGAGNTIYF
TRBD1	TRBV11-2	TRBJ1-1	TGTGCCAGCAGCTTCGGGACAGGCGAAGCTTTCTTT	CASSFGTGEAFF
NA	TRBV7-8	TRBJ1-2	TGTGCCAGCAGCTTAAGTCCAGGGGATGGCTACACCTTC	CASSLSPGDGYTF
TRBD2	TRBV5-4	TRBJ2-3	TGTGCCAGCACAGACCCGGGACTAGCGGGGGGGGTCACAGATACGCAGTATTTT	CASTDPGLAGGVTDTQYF
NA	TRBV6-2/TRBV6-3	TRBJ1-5	TGTGCCAGCAGTTACCCCTCAGGACGGAGCAGCAATCAGCCCCAGCATTTT	CASSYPSGRSSNQPQHF
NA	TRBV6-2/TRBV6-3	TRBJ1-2	TGTGCCAGCAGTTTTAGGCGGGATTGGGACTATGGCTACACCTTC	CASSFRRDWDYGYTF
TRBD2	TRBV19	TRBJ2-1	TGTGCCAGTAGTGGACTAGCGGGTTACAATGAGCAGTTCTTC	CASSGLAGYNEQFF
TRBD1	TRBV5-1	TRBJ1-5	TGCGCCAGCAGCCCGGGACAGAACAATCAGCCCCAGCATTTT	CASSPGQNNQPQHF
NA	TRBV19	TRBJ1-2	TGTGCCAGTAGTATTGGGGAATTTCGCTATGGCTACACCTTC	CASSIGEFRYGYTF
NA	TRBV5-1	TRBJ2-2	TGCGCCAGCAGCTTGGTGAATGACGGGGAGCTGTTTTTT	CASSLVNDGELFF
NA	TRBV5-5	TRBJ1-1	TGTGCCAGCAGCTTGACAGCTTTGAACACTGAAGCTTTCTTT	CASSLTALNTEAFF
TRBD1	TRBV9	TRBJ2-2	TGTGCCAGCAGCGGACCCCGGACAGGACCGAACACCGGGGAGCTGTTTTTT	CASSGPRTGPNTGELFF
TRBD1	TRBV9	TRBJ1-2	TGTGCCAGCAGCGTCCCAGGGGGCAGTTCTAACTATGGCTACACCTTC	CASSVPGGSSNYGYTF
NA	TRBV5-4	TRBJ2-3	TGTGCCAGCAGCTTGGCTACGGGACGTTCTAGCACAGATACGCAGTATTTT	CASSLATGRSSTDTQYF